This TCR beta chain was documented in a study of cytomegalovirus exposure and HLA in healthy donors. Whole-study findings and limits: In vitro checks showed that three CMV-associated chains really do target CMV antigens.

Worth noting for this clone: Its antigen is unidentified.

Using immunoSEQ multiplex PCR, the repertoire was profiled, and TCRdb retains in-frame clones only, with some absent. This sample yields under 250,000 clones, of which roughly 85% are seen a single time; less than 7% belongs to the top ten. V lost 5 bases, J lost 8 bases, and 7 bases stayed unmatched. This CDR3 has 14 residues. Germline V gene sequence: CDR1 MNHEY, CDR2 SVGAGI. The TCR sequence derives from a woman aged 18-29 years in good health and CMV-seronegative. V gene TRBV6-5 combines with J gene TRBJ2-1, with 9 bases that match TRBD1. The sample consisted of PBMCs. In nucleotides, the CDR3 is TGTGCCAGCAGTCACAGGGGGCGTGGGGATGAGCAGTTCTTC. It translates to CASSHRGRGDEQFF.